Reported below is one T cell receptor beta chain. The data stem from a study of blood T cell repertoires in COVID-19. Study background: Donors in the United States, Italy and Spain gave samples during acute or convalescent COVID-19. Sample material is recorded as cDNA or gDNA derived from T cells, B-cell-depleted T cells, or PBMCs.

Methods used by the authors: Researchers report that nucleated cell counts were estimated from reference gene primer amplification. Assay used: immunoSEQ multiplex PCR; TCRdb lists only in-frame clones, some missing. That table supplies the V and J calls and clone size; D and trimming were determined from the DNA. The sample lists around 130,000 clones; more than 80% were seen once. The sequenced material came from peripheral blood. The TCR originated in an older woman with acute or convalescent COVID-19.

DNA for the CDR3: TGTGCCAGCAGCCTATCGGGCCCCGGGGTGGGGGGCTACACCTTC. Its translation: CASSLSGPGVGGYTF. The rearrangement joins TRBV27 to TRBJ1-2, with D hard to call. With 6 bases removed from V and 8 bases from J, the gap between germline ends came to 22 bases. CDR3 length: 15 amino acids. CDR1 and CDR2 (germline): MNHEY, SMNVEV (reference sequence).